This T cell receptor (beta chain) appears in the sequencing data of a study of radiotherapy plus CTLA-4 blockade in lung cancer. In regard to this clone: Other DNA sequences within the sample encode an identical CDR3.

CDR3 length: 14 residues. Germline-derived CDR1 and CDR2 are MNHNY and SVGAGI (reference sequence). V shed 2 bases and J shed 2 bases, with 8 bases lying between them. This table comes from immunoSEQ multiplex PCR, and its TCRdb copy is limited to in-frame clones, with some not included. The sample lists about 60,000 clones; approximately 80% were seen once. This sequence originates from a human donor with non-small cell lung cancer who had a partial response to radiotherapy plus ipilimumab. The sample here was peripheral blood, taken from a patient treated with radiotherapy plus ipilimumab. J is TRBJ2-3 and V is TRBV6-6, with D unresolved. CDR3 in DNA: TGTGCCAGCAGTTACGGCCCCAACACAGATACGCAGTATTTT. Translated, it gives CASSYGPNTDTQYF.